This TCR beta chain came from a study of T cell responses to AZD1222 COVID-19 vaccine. Study-wide findings and caveats: Females made up more of the donors, who were largely white British, and clonal diversity may have come out too low. Following two doses of AZD1222, Spike-specific TCR breadth and depth rose. Of spike-specific TCRs, nearly half reportedly target regions left unmutated in variants. Researchers report vaccine-associated CD4 TCRs spanning spike, with dominance at 160-218 and 743-854.

Germline lookup yields CDR1 SQVTM and CDR2 ANQGSEA. The junction had 15 bases not matched to a gene; V was cut back by 8 bases and J by 4 bases. CDR3 length: 16 residues. Some clones are missing from TCRdb's copy, which holds only in-frame ones; the method was immunoSEQ multiplex PCR. Of 160,000 or so clones in the sample, about 90% were seen once. Comment on this clone: What it recognizes is unknown.

The sequence was collected from an adult who received the MenACWY meningococcal vaccine as a control. The starting material was peripheral blood, obtained 28 days after the second dose of the MenACWY control vaccine. This chain uses TRBV29-1 with TRBJ2-1, with 9 bases identical to TRBD1. The chain's CDR3 is CSFREDRGWRYNEQFF. In DNA form, the CDR3 reads TGCAGCTTCAGGGAGGACAGGGGCTGGCGATACAATGAGCAGTTCTTC.